This T cell receptor beta chain stems from a study of OX40 agonist ivuxolimab in advanced cancers. Study at large: Two cutaneous melanoma patients and one hepatocellular carcinoma patient, three in all, had partial responses.

Samples were taken at baseline and on day 1 of cycles 4 and 7. To note about this clone: Its antigen is still unknown.

Generated by immunoSEQ multiplex PCR, the TCRdb table keeps only in-frame clones and is missing some. The data contain under 75,000 clones, around 88% of them singletons. The CDR3 has 16 amino acids. Germline CDR1 reads SGHRS; CDR2 reads YFSETQ. V shed 0 bases and J shed 0 bases, with 9 bases lying between them. Study observations and caveats: At 0.1 to 3.0 mg/kg and by week 6, CD4+ and CD8+ T cells in the blood had expanded clonally. Near-lowest levels of clonal expansion characterized partial responders at 0.1-3.0 mg/kg.

This TCR was recovered from an adult with an advanced solid tumor such as melanoma, head and neck, liver or kidney cancer. This sequence joins TRBV5-1 and TRBJ1-4; D is undetermined. This sample comprised CD4+ or CD8+ T cells sorted from blood, obtained in a trial of the OX40 agonist ivuxolimab. The CDR3 here is CASSLGLRATNEKLFF. The CDR3, as DNA: TGCGCCAGCAGCTTGGGACTAAGAGCAACTAATGAAAAACTGTTTTTT.